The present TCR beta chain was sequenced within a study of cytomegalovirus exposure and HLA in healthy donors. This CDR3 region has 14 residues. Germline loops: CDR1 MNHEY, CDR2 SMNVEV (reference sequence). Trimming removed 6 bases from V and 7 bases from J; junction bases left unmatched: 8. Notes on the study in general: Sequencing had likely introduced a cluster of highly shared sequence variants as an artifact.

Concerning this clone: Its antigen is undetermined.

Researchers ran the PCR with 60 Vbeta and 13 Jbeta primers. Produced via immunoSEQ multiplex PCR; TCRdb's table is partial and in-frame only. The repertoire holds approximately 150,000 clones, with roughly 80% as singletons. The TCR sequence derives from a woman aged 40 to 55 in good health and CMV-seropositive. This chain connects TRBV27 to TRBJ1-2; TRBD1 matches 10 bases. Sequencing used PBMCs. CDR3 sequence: CASSPTGTGVGYTF. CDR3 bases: TGTGCCAGCAGCCCGACCGGGACAGGGGTTGGCTACACCTTC.